A selection of T cell receptor beta chains follows, all from one sample in a study of CD8 T cells in Susac syndrome. MiXCR, applied by TCRdb to the immunoSEQ multiplex PCR reads, yields one record per CDR3 protein. This sample has a few hundred thousand distinct CDR3 sequences, with 85% to 95% found just once. Input material: CD4+ T cells from PBMCs. Every receptor here comes from a human donor with Susac syndrome. Both conserved end residues are part of each CDR3. The D gene is left open where the match is weak. Where a row states a size, it is once, few, many or the class of an expanded clone; other rows omit it.

clone_size j_call v_call d_call cdr3_nt cdr3_aa
few TRBJ1-1 TRBV6-5 - TGTGCCAGCAGTTACCCGGGCTCCGAGGAGCGCACTGAAGCTTTCTTT CASSYPGSEERTEAFF
- TRBJ1-5 TRBV19 TRBD1 TGTGCCAGTACCCCCGGGACAGCGGGCAATCAGCCCCAGCATTTT CASTPGTAGNQPQHF
- TRBJ2-5 TRBV5-1 TRBD2 TGCGCCAGCAGCGTACTCGGGACTAGCGGGGGGAAAGAGACCCAGTACTTC CASSVLGTSGGKETQYF
- TRBJ2-7 TRBV20-1 TRBD1 TGCAGTGCCCAAGACCGGGACAGGGGGCGTTACGAGCAGTACTTC CSAQDRDRGRYEQYF
- TRBJ2-2 TRBV30 TRBD2 TGTGCCTGGAGTACCTTGGCTAGCGGGAGCGGGGAGCTGTTTTTT CAWSTLASGSGELFF
- TRBJ2-1 TRBV12-3/TRBV12-4 TRBD2 TGTGCCAGCAGTTTAGCCTCCCCCGGGACTAGCGGGGGGGCCCCCTACAATGAGCAGTTCTTC CASSLASPGTSGGAPYNEQFF
- TRBJ2-5 TRBV4-3 - TGCGCCAGCAGCCAAGTCGCCGGAGAGACCCAGTACTTC CASSQVAGETQYF
once TRBJ1-5 TRBV30 - TGTGCCTGGAGTGGGACAGTCAATCAGCCCCAGCATTTT CAWSGTVNQPQHF
- TRBJ2-2 TRBV30 TRBD2 TGTGCCTCTACTAGCGGGGGGCACACCGGGGAGCTGTTTTTT CASTSGGHTGELFF
- TRBJ1-2 TRBV4-3 - TGCGCCAGCAGCCCGCACGCTCCCGACGGTAACTATGGCTACACCTTC CASSPHAPDGNYGYTF
- TRBJ1-4 TRBV12-3/TRBV12-4 TRBD1 TGTGCCAGCAGCGGCAGGCGGACAGGCTTTAATGAAAAACTGTTTTTT CASSGRRTGFNEKLFF
- TRBJ2-2 TRBV7-8 - TGTGCCAGCACCCTTGGTAGGGGTTTATACACCGGGGAGCTGTTTTTT CASTLGRGLYTGELFF
- TRBJ2-3 TRBV27 TRBD2 TGTGCCAGCAGTTATAGCGGGGGCACAGATACGCAGTATTTT CASSYSGGTDTQYF
- TRBJ2-7 TRBV7-3 TRBD1 TGTGCCAGCAGCCCGGGACAGGGGCCAGGAGGACGCGAGCAGTACTTC CASSPGQGPGGREQYF
few TRBJ1-1 TRBV12-3/TRBV12-4 - TGTGCCAGCAGCCGATTGGGGAACACTGAAGCTTTCTTT CASSRLGNTEAFF
- TRBJ2-5 TRBV3-1 TRBD1 TGTGCCAGCAGCCAAGCGGGGACAGGACAGACCCAGTACTTC CASSQAGTGQTQYF
once TRBJ2-7 TRBV20-1 - TGCAGTGCTCGCAGAGGGGGGGCCTACGAGCAGTACTTC CSARRGGAYEQYF
- TRBJ1-3 TRBV30 - TGTGCCTGGAGCAGGACGGGGGACTCTGGAAACACCATATATTTT CAWSRTGDSGNTIYF
- TRBJ1-2 TRBV29-1 - TGCAGCGTTGAAGAGGGACACGTTTATGGCTACACCTTC CSVEEGHVYGYTF
- TRBJ1-4 TRBV12-3/TRBV12-4 - TGTGCCAGCAGTTTACGGTGGGAAAAACTGTTTTTT CASSLRWEKLFF
- TRBJ2-2 TRBV30 - TGTGCCTGGATTAGGCAGTCGAACACCGGGGAGCTGTTTTTT CAWIRQSNTGELFF
- TRBJ2-5 TRBV20-1 TRBD2 TGCAGTGCCAGCTTCCCCCTGGGGGGAGGGGAGACCCAGTACTTC CSASFPLGGGETQYF
- TRBJ2-1 TRBV19 TRBD2 TGTGCCAGCACGGGACTAGGGCACAATGAGCAGTTCTTC CASTGLGHNEQFF
- TRBJ2-1 TRBV4-1 - TGCGCCAGCAGCCAAGTTCGGGGGCCCTACAATGAGCAGTTCTTC CASSQVRGPYNEQFF